This T cell receptor (beta chain) was profiled in a study of blood T cell repertoires in COVID-19. Overall study: COVID-19 samples, acute and convalescent, were from the United States, Italy and Spain. T cells, B-cell-depleted T cells, or PBMCs supplied cDNA or gDNA.

Original handling: Estimated nucleated cell counts came from reference gene primer amplification. The table came from immunoSEQ multiplex PCR; TCRdb's copy has only in-frame clones and leaves some out. V and J calls plus clone size are reproduced from that table; the DNA served to infer D and trimming. The table includes 80,000 to 100,000 clones, approximately 81% detected once. The sequenced material came from peripheral blood. The TCR sequence derives from a man between 60 and 70 years old with acute or convalescent COVID-19.

As DNA, the CDR3 is TGTGCCAGCAGCTTGGCCGGGACTAGCGGCTACAATGAGCAGTTCTTC. Translated: CASSLAGTSGYNEQFF. The chain joins TRBV7-2 to TRBJ2-1, with 11 bases matching TRBD2. CDR1 and CDR2 from the germline V gene are SGHTA and FQGNSA. This CDR3 is built from 16 residues. Unmatched junction bases numbered 4, after V lost 3 bases and J lost 3 bases.